The rows below give T cell receptor beta chains drawn from one sample of a study of cytomegalovirus exposure and HLA in healthy donors. Profiling relied on immunoSEQ multiplex PCR, and the TCRdb table lists in-frame clones only, not all of them. Of 18,000 or so clones in the sample, roughly 70% are singletons; the top ten hold about 3.8%. The material sequenced was PBMCs. These receptors came from a man in his late teens or twenties in good health and CMV-seronegative. Both conserved end residues are part of each CDR3. D genes are given only for firm matches. Only part of the rows carry a size: once, few, many, or a class if the clone is expanded.

d_gene: TRBD1; v_gene: TRBV4-3; j_gene: TRBJ1-2; abundance: -; CDR3nt: TGCGCCAGCAGCCCTCAGGACAGGCAGACTAACTATGGCTACACCTTC; CDR3aa: CASSPQDRQTNYGYTF
d_gene: TRBD1; v_gene: TRBV6-5; j_gene: TRBJ1-5; abundance: once; CDR3nt: TGTGCCAGCAGTCCCGGAACAGGGGTGAATCAGCCCCAGCATTTT; CDR3aa: CASSPGTGVNQPQHF
d_gene: -; v_gene: TRBV4-2; j_gene: TRBJ2-2; abundance: -; CDR3nt: TGTGCCAGCAGCCAAGAGGCTGGGCGAGTAACCGGGGAGCTGTTTTTT; CDR3aa: CASSQEAGRVTGELFF
d_gene: -; v_gene: TRBV5-1; j_gene: TRBJ1-1; abundance: -; CDR3nt: TGCGCCAGCAGCCCCAACCGGGGAACTGAAGCTTTCTTT; CDR3aa: CASSPNRGTEAFF
d_gene: TRBD1; v_gene: TRBV4-3; j_gene: TRBJ2-7; abundance: few; CDR3nt: TGCGCCAGCAGCCAACGGACAGGGAAATACGAGCAGTACTTC; CDR3aa: CASSQRTGKYEQYF
d_gene: -; v_gene: TRBV15; j_gene: TRBJ2-3; abundance: -; CDR3nt: TGTGCCACCCTTCCGGGGGTTGGCACAGATACGCAGTATTTT; CDR3aa: CATLPGVGTDTQYF
d_gene: -; v_gene: TRBV25-1; j_gene: TRBJ1-4; abundance: -; CDR3nt: TGTGCCAGCAGTGCGCAGGGTGAAAAACTGTTTTTT; CDR3aa: CASSAQGEKLFF
d_gene: -; v_gene: TRBV6-5; j_gene: TRBJ1-5; abundance: once; CDR3nt: TGTGCCAGCAGCTTCGACAGGTACAATCAGCCCCAGCATTTT; CDR3aa: CASSFDRYNQPQHF
d_gene: TRBD1; v_gene: TRBV5-4; j_gene: TRBJ1-3; abundance: few; CDR3nt: TGTGCCAGCAGCTCGACAGGGTCTGGAAACACCATATATTTT; CDR3aa: CASSSTGSGNTIYF
d_gene: -; v_gene: TRBV30; j_gene: TRBJ1-6; abundance: -; CDR3nt: TGTGCCTGGAGTCGTGGACAGAATTCACCCCTCCACTTT; CDR3aa: CAWSRGQNSPLHF
d_gene: TRBD2; v_gene: TRBV30; j_gene: TRBJ2-2; abundance: -; CDR3nt: TGTGCCTGGAGTGCCCCTAGCGGGTACGGGGAGCTGTTTTTT; CDR3aa: CAWSAPSGYGELFF
d_gene: TRBD1; v_gene: TRBV9; j_gene: TRBJ1-1; abundance: few; CDR3nt: TGTGCCAGCAGCGCCGTGGGACAGAACGAAGCTTTCTTT; CDR3aa: CASSAVGQNEAFF
d_gene: TRBD1; v_gene: TRBV7-8; j_gene: TRBJ1-5; abundance: -; CDR3nt: TGTGCCAGCGACGAAGACAGGGCTGATCAGCCCCAGCATTTT; CDR3aa: CASDEDRADQPQHF
d_gene: -; v_gene: TRBV30; j_gene: TRBJ1-4; abundance: -; CDR3nt: TGTGCCTTCCAGGGGACTAATGAAAAACTGTTTTTT; CDR3aa: CAFQGTNEKLFF
d_gene: TRBD1; v_gene: TRBV9; j_gene: TRBJ2-1; abundance: few; CDR3nt: TGTGCCAGCAGCGCCCGGGACAGCCCCATGGAGCAGTTCTTC; CDR3aa: CASSARDSPMEQFF
d_gene: -; v_gene: TRBV6-4; j_gene: TRBJ2-2; abundance: -; CDR3nt: TGTGCCAGCAGTGACCAGGCGAACACCGGGGAGCTGTTTTTT; CDR3aa: CASSDQANTGELFF
d_gene: -; v_gene: TRBV6-5; j_gene: TRBJ2-7; abundance: -; CDR3nt: TGTGCCAGCAGTTACATGCGGTCCTCCTACGAGCAGTACTTC; CDR3aa: CASSYMRSSYEQYF